This T cell receptor (beta chain) is drawn from a study of cytomegalovirus exposure and HLA in healthy donors. PCR involved 60 Vbeta and 13 Jbeta primers. The data were produced by immunoSEQ multiplex PCR, yet TCRdb's version contains in-frame clones alone and is incomplete. The data contain 150,000 to 200,000 clones, 75% to 90% of them seen just once; the ten biggest clones take up about 1.9%. The TCR was taken from a human donor in good health. The specimen was PBMCs.

CDR3 coding DNA: TGTGCCAGCAGCCCCGCCGTCCAGTCCCAAGAGACCCAGTACTTC. It codes for CASSPAVQSQETQYF. This chain joins TRBV7-9 and TRBJ2-5; D is uncertain. This CDR3 spans 15 amino acids. The germline V and J ends were trimmed by 5 bases and 1 base, with 14 bases remaining between them. From germline, CDR1 is SEHNR and CDR2 FQNEAQ (reference sequence).